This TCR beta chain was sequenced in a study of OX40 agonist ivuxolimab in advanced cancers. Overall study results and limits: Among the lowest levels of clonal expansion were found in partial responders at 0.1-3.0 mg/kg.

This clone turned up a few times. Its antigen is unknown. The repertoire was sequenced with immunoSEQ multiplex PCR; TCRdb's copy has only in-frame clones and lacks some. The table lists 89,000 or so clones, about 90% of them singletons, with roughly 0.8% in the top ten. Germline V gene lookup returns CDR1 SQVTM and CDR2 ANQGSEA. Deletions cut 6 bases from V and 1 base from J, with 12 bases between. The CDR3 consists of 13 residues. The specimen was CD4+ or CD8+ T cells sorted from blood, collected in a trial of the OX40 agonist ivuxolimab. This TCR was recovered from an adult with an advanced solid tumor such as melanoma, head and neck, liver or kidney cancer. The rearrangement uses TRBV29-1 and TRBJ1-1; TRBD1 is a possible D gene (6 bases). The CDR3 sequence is CSVRTGQNTEAFF. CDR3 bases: TGCAGCGTGCGGACGGGACAGAACACTGAAGCTTTCTTT.